The 26 T cell receptor beta chains below all came from one sample that was sequenced in a study of CD8+CD57+ T cells in acquired aplastic anemia (dated by TCRdb to the late 2010s). Flow cytometry had shown CD8+CD57+ cell expansion in the patients selected for sequencing. Instrument used: Illumina HiSeq 2000. TCR beta VDJ combination and CDR3 sequence profiling used genomic DNA as the template. TCRdb ran its own pipeline on the public reads, namely fastp trimming at Q25 and MiXCR clone calling, and kept in-frame beta chains. Duplicate CDR3 protein sequences are folded into a single record with the most common DNA and genes. This sample is represented by some 170,000 distinct CDR3 sequences; about 45% of them were singletons. The leading ten clones occupy 1.1% of the sample. Source material: sorted CD4+, CD8+, or CD8+CD57+ T cells (not recorded which) from PBMCs. The receptors derive from a human donor with aplastic anemia.

This clonotype was seen a few times. This sequence joins TRBV7-6 and TRBJ2-7, with D perhaps matching TRBD1 (6 bases). V was shortened by 1 base and J by 5 bases, with 12 bases between the two germline ends. The germline V gene has CDR1 SGHVS and CDR2 FNYEAQ. The CDR3 runs 14 residues. The CDR3 region has the DNA TGTGCCAGCAGCTTAGTGCAGACAGGCAACGAGCAGTACTTC. It translates to CASSLVQTGNEQYF.

This clonotype was observed many times. CDR3 residues: CASTSPSSYEQYF. DNA of the CDR3: TGTGCCAGCACCTCCCCCAGCTCCTACGAGCAGTACTTC. The chain carries TRBV27 and TRBJ2-7; D remains unclear. Germline-derived CDR1 and CDR2 are MNHEY and SMNVEV (reference sequence). The ends were cut back, 7 bases at V and 0 bases at J, with 10 bases in the middle. This CDR3 region has 13 residues.

The V call is TRBV7-3, the J call TRBJ1-6, with unresolved D. The germline CDR1 and CDR2 sequences are SGHTA and FQGTGA. V lost 2 bases and J lost 10, with 9 bases in between. The CDR3 sequence is 13 residues long. The CDR3: CASSLWEASPLHF. Written as DNA, the CDR3 is TGTGCCAGCAGCTTATGGGAGGCATCACCCCTCCACTTT.

Only a few counts were recorded for this clonotype. In nucleotides, the CDR3 is TGCAGTGCCCCTCCCCCGAACAGAGGTTACGAGCAGTACTTC. Translated: CSAPPPNRGYEQYF. The chain combines TRBV20-1 with TRBJ2-7; D uncertain. V shed 6 bases and J shed 4 bases, with 19 bases lying between them. Looked up from germline, CDR1 is DFQATT and CDR2 is SNEGSKA (reference sequence). The CDR3 contains 14 residues.

The V and J genes are TRBV7-2 and TRBJ1-2; no firm D call. The CDR3 totals 12 residues. Germline CDR1 SGHTA, CDR2 FQGNSA. Trimming removed 5 bases at V and 7 bases at J, with 11 bases between. CDR3 residues: CASSPGVGGYTF. The CDR3 DNA sequence: TGTGCCAGCAGCCCCGGTGTGGGTGGCTACACCTTC.

The rearrangement links TRBV3-1 to TRBJ1-1, with a weak D call TRBD1 (6 bases). The germline gives CDR1 LGHDT, CDR2 YNNKEL (reference sequence). The CDR3 consists of 15 residues. The ends were cut back, 1 base at V and 0 bases at J, with 9 bases in the middle. The CDR3 coding sequence is TGTGCCAGCAGCCAAGGTGGGGGCCTGAACACTGAAGCTTTCTTT. Protein sequence: CASSQGGGLNTEAFF. The variable domain in full, completed from reference TRBV3-1 and TRBJ1-1, reads DTAVSQTPKYLVTQMGNDKSIKCEQNLGHDTMYWYKQDSKKFLKIMFSYNNKELIINETVPNRFSPKSPDKAHLNLHINSLELGDSAVYFCASSQGGGLNTEAFFGQGTRLTVV.

This clonotype was seen repeatedly, ten times or more. This chain joins TRBV18 and TRBJ2-7; TRBD1 matches 7 bases. Germline V lookup: CDR1 KGHSH, CDR2 LQKENI. Trimming removed 3 bases from V and 2 bases from J; junction bases left unmatched: 4. CDR3 size: 14 residues. CDR3 bases: TGTGCCAGCTCACCTAGGGGGCCTCCCTACGAGCAGTACTTC. This encodes CASSPRGPPYEQYF.

This clonotype occurred a few times. The chain employs TRBV10-3 and TRBJ1-6; D uncertain. The CDR3 totals 15 residues. Per germline, CDR1 ENHRY and CDR2 SYGVKD. V was clipped by 1 base and J by 8 bases, with 12 bases between them. CDR3 nucleotides: TGTGCCATCAGTGAGTTGGGCCTGGGTGATTCACCCCTCCACTTT. As protein: CAISELGLGDSPLHF.

This clonotype has just a few counts. The V and J genes are TRBV20-1 and TRBJ1-2, with D maybe TRBD1 (6 bases). Trimming left V 6 bases short and J 8 bases short, with 16 bases between. CDR3 size: 12 residues. Germline CDR1 and CDR2: DFQATT and SNEGSKA (reference sequence). The CDR3 protein is CSADRTANGYTF. CDR3 coding DNA: TGCAGTGCGGATAGGACAGCAAACGGCTACACCTTC.

This clonotype was detected ten times or more. The V gene is TRBV6-1, the J gene TRBJ1-3; TRBD1 is a possible D gene (5 bases). V dropped 1 base and J dropped 8 bases, with 9 bases sitting between them. CDR3 length: 13 residues. Germline V gene data show CDR1 as MNHNS and CDR2 as SASEGT. CDR3 coding DNA: TGTGCCAGCAGTGAAGTTCGGGGGTACACCATATATTTT. Amino acid sequence: CASSEVRGYTIYF.

This chain uses TRBV19 with TRBJ1-2; D possibly corresponds to TRBD1 (5 bases). Germline V lookup: CDR1 LNHDA, CDR2 SQIVND (reference sequence). The CDR3 contains 14 residues. Trimming shortened V by 11 bases and J by 2 bases, and 18 bases separated the two germline ends. Here the CDR3 reads CAPKSRASNYGYTF. Here the CDR3 DNA reads TGTGCCCCTAAGTCCAGGGCATCGAACTATGGCTACACCTTC.

The chain is built from TRBV6-2 or TRBV6-3 and TRBJ2-1; 7 nucleotides line up with TRBD2. CDR3 length: 16 residues. CDR1 MNHEY and CDR2 SVGEGT come from the germline V gene. The V and J ends lost 2 bases and 2 bases, in that order; junction bases with no gene match: 6. In nucleotides, the CDR3 is TGTGCCAGCAGTTACGATAAGGGGACTACCTACAATGAGCAGTTCTTC. Encoded protein: CASSYDKGTTYNEQFF.

This clonotype was observed many times. V gene TRBV10-3 combines with J gene TRBJ1-4; D is undetermined. V was pared by 0 bases and J by 4 bases, with 9 bases between. The CDR3 loop spans 15 amino acids. CDR1 is ENHRY and CDR2 is SYGVKD in the germline V gene. In DNA form, the CDR3 reads TGTGCCATCAGTGAGTCTGCTCTAGATAATGAAAAACTGTTTTTT. Translation gives CAISESALDNEKLFF.

The V and J genes are TRBV29-1 and TRBJ2-7; 10 bases fit TRBD2. This CDR3 has 15 residues. Germline V gene sequence: CDR1 SQVTM, CDR2 ANQGSEA. As DNA, the CDR3 is TGCAGTGCTTGGACCAGCGGGGGGGTCGTATACGAGCAGTACTTC. It specifies CSAWTSGGVVYEQYF.

This clonotype occurred many times. V is TRBV6-1 and J is TRBJ2-1; 8 nucleotides agree with TRBD2. The junction had 8 bases not matched to a gene; V was cut back by 4 bases and J by 3 bases. Germline loops: CDR1 MNHNS, CDR2 SASEGT. The CDR3 runs 16 residues. CDR3 bases: TGTGCCAGCAGTGTAGCCAGCGGGGGATTCTACAATGAGCAGTTCTTC. Its translation is CASSVASGGFYNEQFF.

The J gene is TRBJ2-5, the V gene TRBV20-1; D unresolved. This CDR3 comprises 14 residues. The ends were cut back, 2 bases at V and 7 bases at J, with 17 bases in the middle. Germline V lookup: CDR1 DFQATT, CDR2 SNEGSKA (reference sequence). The CDR3 protein is CSARHGAAYSTQYF. For the CDR3, the DNA is TGCAGTGCTAGACACGGTGCGGCGTATTCGACCCAGTACTTC.

The chain recombines TRBV12-5 with TRBJ1-1, with TRBD1 as a possible D gene (5 bases). The CDR3 length is 14 residues. V lost 2 bases, J lost 4 bases, and 11 bases lay in between. Germline-derived CDR1 and CDR2 are LGHNT and FRNRAP. CDR3 sequence reads: CASGLQGGGTEAFF. Written as DNA, the CDR3 is TGTGCTAGTGGTTTGCAGGGCGGGGGCACTGAAGCTTTCTTT. The full variable domain, rest sourced from reference TRBV12-5 and TRBJ1-1, is DARVTQTPRHKVTEMGQEVTMRCQPILGHNTVFWYRQTMMQGLELLAYFRNRAPLDDSGMPKDRFSAEMPDATLATLKIQPSEPRDSAVYFCASGLQGGGTEAFFGQGTRLTVV.

The V call is TRBV10-3, the J call TRBJ2-7; TRBD1 matches at 9 bases. Germline V CDR1 and CDR2: ENHRY, SYGVKD. The V gene end was trimmed by 5 bases and the J gene end by 3 bases; junction bases not matched to a gene: 8. The CDR3 runs 15 residues. CDR3 bases: TGTGCCATCAGTCCGCGGGACAGGGCCAGCTACGAGCAGTACTTC. Its protein product is CAISPRDRASYEQYF.

The V call is TRBV19, the J call TRBJ2-1; 12 nucleotides align to TRBD2. After removal of 3 bases from V and 3 bases from J, the junction contained 3 bases not matched to a gene. Looked up from germline, CDR1 is LNHDA and CDR2 is SQIVND (reference sequence). This CDR3 is built from 16 residues. The CDR3 sequence is CASSIRTSGVYNEQFF. The CDR3 DNA follows: TGTGCCAGTAGTATCCGGACTAGCGGGGTCTACAATGAGCAGTTCTTC.

In this sample, this clonotype turned up a few times. Just one base apart from a much larger clone, this may be a read error. The V gene is TRBV20-1, the J gene TRBJ2-1, with 9 bases aligning to TRBD2. The CDR3 is 14 residues long. Germline assignment: CDR1 DFQATT and CDR2 SNEGSKA (reference sequence). The CDR3 DNA sequence: TGCAGTGCTGTTGGGCGGGGGGGATACAATGGGCAGTTCTTC. Encoded protein: CSAVGRGGYNGQFF.

The chain has TRBV10-3 and TRBJ1-1, with D hard to call. Germline V gene lookup returns CDR1 ENHRY and CDR2 SYGVKD. Trimming removed 8 bases from V and 2 bases from J, with 9 bases in between. This CDR3 is built from 12 residues. CDR3 coding DNA: TGTGCCATCCGCCAGGATAACACTGAAGCTTTCTTT. It translates to CAIRQDNTEAFF.

This clonotype showed up many times. This sequence joins TRBV5-1 and TRBJ1-1; tentative D call: TRBD1 (6 bases). Germline V gene data show CDR1 as SGHRS and CDR2 as YFSETQ. The CDR3 has 12 amino acids. Trimming shortened V by 4 bases and J by 5 bases, and 9 bases separated the two germline ends. CDR3 nucleotide sequence: TGCGCCAGCAGCACTACAGGGACTGAAGCTTTCTTT. Encoded protein: CASSTTGTEAFF.

Only one count was recorded for this clonotype. No conserved phenylalanine or tryptophan ends this CDR3, so it is likely a read error. V usage is TRBV2 and J usage is TRBJ1-2; 9 nucleotides line up with TRBD1. Losses at the gene ends were 6 bases for V and 7 bases for J; bases not matched to a gene: 0. The CDR3 sequence is 11 residues long. Germline values: CDR1 SNHLY, CDR2 FYNNEI. CDR3 nucleotides: TGTGCCAGCAGGGACAGGGGTGGCTACACCCTC. It translates to CASRDRGGYTL.

There are many counts of this clonotype. V usage is TRBV19 and J usage is TRBJ2-1, with TRBD2 identical over 8 bases. The CDR3 loop spans 16 amino acids. Germline values: CDR1 LNHDA, CDR2 SQIVND (reference sequence). Trimming took 5 bases from V and 3 from J; bases not matched to a gene: 9. CDR3 residues: CASSPSGGRVYNEQFF. The CDR3, as DNA: TGTGCCAGTAGTCCCTCGGGGGGGCGCGTCTACAATGAGCAGTTCTTC.

This chain uses TRBV25-1 with TRBJ2-3; 16 bases are shared with TRBD2. V shed 0 bases, J shed 7 bases, and the junction held 7 bases outside the gene matches. Looked up from germline, CDR1 is MGHDK and CDR2 is SYGVNS. This CDR3 region has 18 residues. CDR3 bases: TGTGCCAGCAGTGAATATCGGGGACTAGCGGGGGGGCCTAATACGCAGTATTTT. The encoded protein is CASSEYRGLAGGPNTQYF.

This clonotype was counted many times. The CDR3: CATSATGTVNQPQHF. DNA of the CDR3: TGTGCCACCAGTGCAACCGGGACAGTAAATCAGCCCCAGCATTTT. The chain joins TRBV24-1 to TRBJ1-5; 7 bases align to TRBD1. V lost 5 bases and J lost 4; bases outside the gene matches: 7. The CDR3 loop spans 15 amino acids. CDR1 and CDR2 from the germline V gene are KGHDR and SFDVKD.